The sample holds one count of the clone carrying this T cell receptor (beta chain). Other DNA sequences in the same sample also yield this CDR3. The data were obtained in a study of shared clonotypes between healthy human individuals. Naive CD8 cells were CD45RO-negative, positively selected for CCR7, excluding terminally differentiated effector memory CD45RA+ cells. CDR1 is LGHNA, CDR2 YSLEER, per germline. After removal of 4 bases from V and 3 bases from J, the junction contained 2 bases not matched to a gene. The CDR3 extends over 14 amino acids. This table comes from immunoSEQ multiplex PCR, and its TCRdb copy is limited to in-frame clones, with some not included. In the table there are some 2 million clones, roughly 95% of which are singletons.

The chain uses TRBV4-3 and TRBJ2-3, with 9 bases that match TRBD1. Sequenced: naive CD8+ T cells sorted from blood. The source of this sequence is a man younger than 35 in good health. This chain's CDR3 is CASSPGQGTDTQYF. CDR3 DNA sequence: TGCGCCAGCAGCCCGGGACAGGGAACAGATACGCAGTATTTT.